This T cell receptor (beta chain) appears in the sequencing data of a study of cytomegalovirus exposure and HLA in healthy donors. The wider study: An early release of data contained 75 million to 90 million unique TCRs, which came from HLA-typed donors.

Study-level points and caveats: Earlier results showed most TCR beta V segments being productive about 90% or about 30% of the time.

The J segment lost 6 bases and the V segment lost 0 bases, leaving 9 bases of the junction unmatched. This CDR3 has 16 residues. The PCR employed 60 Vbeta primers together with 13 Jbeta primers. Only in-frame clones appear in the TCRdb table, and some are missing; sequencing was by immunoSEQ multiplex PCR. Of approximately 100,000 clones in the sample, approximately 80% were seen once. Details on this clone: Antigen unknown.

This sequence originates from a woman younger than 45 in good health and CMV-seronegative. This chain uses TRBV6-7 with TRBJ2-7, with 9 bases matching TRBD2. TRBV6-7 is given ORF status, its function remaining uncertain. The sample consisted of PBMCs. CDR3 residues: CASSYSEGRGGSEQYF. CDR3 nucleotide sequence: TGTGCCAGCAGTTACTCGGAAGGGCGGGGGGGCTCCGAGCAGTACTTC.